This TCR beta chain came from a study of blood T cells in healthy people across ages (dated by TCRdb to the mid-2010s). At the level of the whole study: In model experiments, template switching captured roughly one uniquely barcoded TCR beta cDNA molecule for every two T cells. For two donors (one aged 18 to 30 and one aged 80 or older), the study analyzed two additional independent replicas of 1 million unique cDNA reads from the same blood draw. To avoid experimental bias, donors of different ages were spread randomly across the sequencing lanes. The donors were split into four age groups: young (average roughly 15 years), middle-aged (39), aged (62) and long-lived (about 82). To track age-related changes in TCR beta repertoire diversity, the study relied on deep sequencing normalized with unique cDNA molecular identifiers.

The method behind the library was 5' RACE. Sequencing instrument: Illumina HiSeq 2500. A second PCR of about 6 to 11 cycles was performed with a sample-barcoded 5' primer and a J-beta primer mix. A unique molecular identifier was introduced onto each TCR beta cDNA molecule by a template-switch 5' adaptor carrying 12 random nucleotides. Each sample yielded at least 2.5 million CDR3-containing paired-end reads. First-strand cDNA was synthesized from all RNA with the Mint cDNA synthesis kit, primed by a TRBC-specific oligonucleotide. All cDNA was treated with uracil-DNA glycosylase and then went through a first 18-cycle PCR with the universal primers M1SS and BC2_uni_R. On the authors' methods: Normalization of each sample was performed by random selection of 1 million high-quality reads, each carrying a distinct molecular identifier. Instead of being binned into consensus sequences, reads that shared molecular identifiers were thrown out. MiTCR, run with a Q25 quality threshold and the strictest error-elimination algorithm, handled CDR3 identification, clonotype clustering and error correction. Lower-bound total TCR beta diversity was estimated with a nonparametric unseen species model using Euler transformation. TCRdb applied fastp at Q25 and MiXCR to the public reads, then kept only in-frame beta chains. Each CDR3 protein appears once, grouped with its most common genes and DNA. What appears here as the V and J calls and clone size reflects TCRdb's work, not the paper's. In all, the sample holds some 790,000 distinct CDR3 sequences, and more than 25% of those were seen once. The ten largest clones add up to roughly a sixth of the sample.

The roughly 39 donors, aged about 6 to 100 years, were systemically healthy Caucasian individuals from Russia. Ten milliliters of peripheral blood were drawn from each donor into EDTA-treated Vacutainer tubes. PBMCs were isolated by Ficoll-Paque density-gradient centrifugation, with at least 7 million obtained per sample. Total RNA, at least 6 micrograms per sample, was extracted from PBMCs with Trizol reagent. The percentages of naive CD45RAhigh/CD27high T cells were determined by flow cytometry on a PBMC aliquot from every donor. Regarding this clonotype: Its antigen is not yet known. The input lacks base qualities; no much larger clone sits a single base away.

The CDR3 numbers 14 residues from cysteine through phenylalanine. Only the CDR3 DNA is retained, 42 bases long and in frame from the first base. The junction shows trimming of 8 bases on V and 0 bases on J, plus 13 bases between the germline ends. The research as a whole found: The percentage of naive T cells measured by flow cytometry correlated strongly with observed TCR beta diversity. Compared with the aged group, the long-lived group had more naive CD4+ T cells, fewer expanded clones and increased TCR diversity, a pattern suggesting age selection. Because profiling used bulk unsorted PBMCs, naive and antigen-experienced compartments could not be compared conclusively. Estimates of total diversity from one million sequenced T cells were regarded as lower bounds and underestimates. Because the CMV infection status of the donors was unknown, age-related changes in expanded clonotypes may potentially have been confounded. Observed TCR beta diversity per million T cells fell roughly linearly with age, and a significant reduction was already apparent by age around 40.

The receptor comes from a woman over 75 in good health. Sequenced: blood. The chain is encoded by TRBV12-3 or TRBV12-4 joined to TRBJ1-1; confidence is insufficient to name the D gene. The CDR3 region reads CASLTRSMNTEAFF. The DNA sequence follows: TGTGCCAGCCTGACAAGATCAATGAACACTGAAGCTTTCTTT.